This section outlines one T cell receptor (beta chain) sequence together with its context. Its antigen is not known. V shed 1 base and J 3 bases; nucleotides not matched to a gene: 2. The germline V gene has CDR1 SGHRS and CDR2 YFSETQ. This CDR3 is built from 15 residues. Preparation of the TCRbeta library used unique molecular identifiers. Each CDR3 protein gets one entry after TCRdb re-called the PCR reads with MiXCR. The data contain about 830,000 distinct CDR3 sequences, roughly 15% of them singletons. The entry originates in a study of T-cell reconstitution after alpha-beta-depleted transplantation in children. Study-level points and caveats: Among T cells one year after transplant, newly produced cells accounted for most counts and diversity.

The sequence came from a male patient between 5 and 17 years old who had a stem cell transplant for acute lymphoblastic leukemia, so the T cells may come from the graft donor. The starting material was PBMCs, mostly from graft donor cells, obtained 360 days after TCRalphabeta/CD19-depleted stem cell transplant. The chain recombines TRBV5-1 with TRBJ1-1, with 11 bases fitting TRBD1. CDR3 sequence reads: CASSLRGQGDTEAFF. The CDR3 bases are TGCGCCAGCAGCTTGCGGGGACAGGGGGACACTGAAGCTTTCTTT.